This T cell receptor beta chain is from a study of T cells in Graves' hyperthyroidism and ophthalmopathy. Germline V gene lookup returns CDR1 SGHTS and CDR2 YDEGEE. J lost 0 bases, V lost 2 bases, and 1 base had no gene match. The CDR3 is 15 amino acids. Turning to this clonotype: Its antigen remains unidentified.

Whole-study results and caveats: In the analysis, a 13 V-J model separated ophthalmopathy from stable hyperthyroidism. Most thyroid-expanded clonotypes above 0.001 were also found in blood.

RNA transcripts served as the template for amplifying TCR beta CDR3 regions. Carried out on the TCR CDR3, a first-round RT-PCR used the HTBI primer set. In TCRdb, the multiplex PCR reads were re-called with MiXCR into one record per CDR3 protein. This table has around 700,000 distinct CDR3 sequences, about 19% appearing once. PBMCs were sourced from approximately 10 ml fresh peripheral blood. The rearrangement links TRBV5-8 to TRBJ1-3; TRBD1 agrees at 8 bases. The origin of this receptor is a woman aged 45 to 65 with Graves' hyperthyroidism that later progressed to Graves' ophthalmopathy. The sequencing sample was made of blood. The CDR3 here is CASSFGTGSGNTIYF. The CDR3 DNA reads as TGTGCCAGCAGCTTTGGGACAGGCTCTGGAAACACCATATATTTT.